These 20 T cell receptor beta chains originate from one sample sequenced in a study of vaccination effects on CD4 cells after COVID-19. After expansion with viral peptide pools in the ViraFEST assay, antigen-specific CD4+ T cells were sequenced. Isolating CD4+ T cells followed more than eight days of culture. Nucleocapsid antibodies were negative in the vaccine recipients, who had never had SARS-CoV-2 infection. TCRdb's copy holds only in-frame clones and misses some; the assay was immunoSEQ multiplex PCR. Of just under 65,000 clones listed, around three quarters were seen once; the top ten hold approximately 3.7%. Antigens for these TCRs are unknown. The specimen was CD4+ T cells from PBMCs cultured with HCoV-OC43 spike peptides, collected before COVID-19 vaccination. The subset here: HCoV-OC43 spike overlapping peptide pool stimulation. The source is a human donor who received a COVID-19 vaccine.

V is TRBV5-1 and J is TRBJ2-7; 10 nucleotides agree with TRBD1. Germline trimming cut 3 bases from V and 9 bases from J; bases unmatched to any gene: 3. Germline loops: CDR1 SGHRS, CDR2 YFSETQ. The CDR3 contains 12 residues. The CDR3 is CASSSTGGRQYV. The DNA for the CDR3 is TGCGCCAGCAGCTCGACAGGGGGCAGGCAGTACGTC.

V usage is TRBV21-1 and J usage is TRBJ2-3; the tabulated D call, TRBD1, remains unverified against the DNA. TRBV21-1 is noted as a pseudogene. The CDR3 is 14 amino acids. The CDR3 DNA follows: TGTGCCAGCAGAGGTCAGGGGCGCGGAGATACGCAGTATTTT. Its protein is CASRGQGRGDTQYF.

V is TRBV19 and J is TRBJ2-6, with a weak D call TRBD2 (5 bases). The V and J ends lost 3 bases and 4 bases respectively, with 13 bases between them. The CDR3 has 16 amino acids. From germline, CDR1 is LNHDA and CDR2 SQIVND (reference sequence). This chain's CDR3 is CASSISDSGGANVLTF. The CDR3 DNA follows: TGTGCCAGTAGTATCAGTGATTCGGGAGGGGCCAACGTCCTGACTTTC.

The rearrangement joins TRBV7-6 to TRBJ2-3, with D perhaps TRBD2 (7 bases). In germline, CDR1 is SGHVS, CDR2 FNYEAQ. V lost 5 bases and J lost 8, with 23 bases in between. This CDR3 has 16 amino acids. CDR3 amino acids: CASSPQRDTVLSTQYF. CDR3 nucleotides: TGTGCCAGCAGCCCTCAGCGGGACACGGTCCTAAGTACGCAGTATTTT.

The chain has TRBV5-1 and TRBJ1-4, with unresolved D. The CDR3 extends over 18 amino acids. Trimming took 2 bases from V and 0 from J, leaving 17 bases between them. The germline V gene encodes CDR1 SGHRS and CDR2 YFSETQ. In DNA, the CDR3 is TGCGCCAGCAGCTTCCTAGGCCAGCTTCGTGCAACTAATGAAAAACTGTTTTTT. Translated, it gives CASSFLGQLRATNEKLFF.

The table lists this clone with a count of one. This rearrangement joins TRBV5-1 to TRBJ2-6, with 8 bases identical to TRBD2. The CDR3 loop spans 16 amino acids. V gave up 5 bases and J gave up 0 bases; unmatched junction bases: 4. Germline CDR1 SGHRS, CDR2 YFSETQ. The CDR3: CASREGTSSGANVLTF. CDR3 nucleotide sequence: TGCGCCAGCAGAGAAGGGACTAGCTCTGGGGCCAACGTCCTGACTTTC.

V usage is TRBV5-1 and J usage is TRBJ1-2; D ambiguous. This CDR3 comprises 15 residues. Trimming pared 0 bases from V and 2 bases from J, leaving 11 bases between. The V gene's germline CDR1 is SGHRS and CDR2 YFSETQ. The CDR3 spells CASSLADRSNYGYTF. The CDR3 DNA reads TGCGCCAGCAGCTTGGCCGATCGGTCCAACTATGGCTACACCTTC.

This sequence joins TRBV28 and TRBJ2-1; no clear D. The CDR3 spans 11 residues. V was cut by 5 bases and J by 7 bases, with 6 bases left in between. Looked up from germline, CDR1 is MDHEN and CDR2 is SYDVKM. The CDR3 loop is CASSLLNEQFF. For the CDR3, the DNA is TGTGCCAGCAGTCTCTTGAATGAGCAGTTCTTC.

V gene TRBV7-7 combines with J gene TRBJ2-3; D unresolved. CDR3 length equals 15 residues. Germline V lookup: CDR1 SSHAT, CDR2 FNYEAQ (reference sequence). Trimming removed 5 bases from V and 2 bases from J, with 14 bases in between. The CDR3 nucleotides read TGTGCCAGCAGCCCCGAGGCTCAAGTCACAGATACGCAGTATTTT. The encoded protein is CASSPEAQVTDTQYF.

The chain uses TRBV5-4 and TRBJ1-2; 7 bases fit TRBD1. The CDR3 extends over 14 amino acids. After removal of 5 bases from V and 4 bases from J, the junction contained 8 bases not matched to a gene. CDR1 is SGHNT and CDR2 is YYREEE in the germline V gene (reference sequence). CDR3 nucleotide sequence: TGTGCCAGCAGATCACAGGGGCCCGGCTATGGCTACACCTTC. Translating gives CASRSQGPGYGYTF.

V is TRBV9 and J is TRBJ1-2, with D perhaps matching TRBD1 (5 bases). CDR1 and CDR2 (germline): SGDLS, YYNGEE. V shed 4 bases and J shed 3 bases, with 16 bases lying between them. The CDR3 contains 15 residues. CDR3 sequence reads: CASSQPQGWDYGYTF. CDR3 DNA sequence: TGTGCCAGCAGCCAACCCCAGGGATGGGACTATGGCTACACCTTC.

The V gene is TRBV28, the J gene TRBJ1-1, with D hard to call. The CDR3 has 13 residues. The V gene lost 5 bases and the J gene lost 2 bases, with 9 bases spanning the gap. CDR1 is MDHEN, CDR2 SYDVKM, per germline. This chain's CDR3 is CASSVHINTEAFF. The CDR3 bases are TGTGCCAGCAGTGTACATATAAACACTGAAGCTTTCTTT. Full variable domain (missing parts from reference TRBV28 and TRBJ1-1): DVKVTQSSRYLVKRTGEKVFLECVQDMDHENMFWYRQDPGLGLRLIYFSYDVKMKEKGDIPEGYSVSREKKERFSLILESASTNQTSMYLCASSVHINTEAFFGQGTRLTVV.

DNA for the CDR3: TGCGCCAGCAGTAGACAGGGGAAAGAGACCCAGTACTTC. It codes for CASSRQGKETQYF. The rearrangement links TRBV10-2 to TRBJ2-5, with 8 bases that match TRBD1. The junction had 2 bases not matched to a gene; V was cut back by 5 bases and J by 3 bases. The CDR3 contains 13 residues. Germline V gene data show CDR1 as WSHSY and CDR2 as SAAADI.

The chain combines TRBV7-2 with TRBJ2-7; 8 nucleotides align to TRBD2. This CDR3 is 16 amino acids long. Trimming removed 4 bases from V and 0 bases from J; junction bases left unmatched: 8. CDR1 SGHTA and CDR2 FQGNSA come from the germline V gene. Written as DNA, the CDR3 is TGTGCCAGCAGCTGGGGACAAGCGGGGGACTCCTACGAGCAGTACGTC. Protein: CASSWGQAGDSYEQYV.

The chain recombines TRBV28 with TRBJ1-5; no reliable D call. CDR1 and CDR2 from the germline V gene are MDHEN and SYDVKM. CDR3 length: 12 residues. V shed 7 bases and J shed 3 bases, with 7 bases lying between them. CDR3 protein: CASTRLNQPQHF. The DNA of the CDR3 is TGTGCCAGCACAAGGCTCAATCAGCCCCAGCATTTT.

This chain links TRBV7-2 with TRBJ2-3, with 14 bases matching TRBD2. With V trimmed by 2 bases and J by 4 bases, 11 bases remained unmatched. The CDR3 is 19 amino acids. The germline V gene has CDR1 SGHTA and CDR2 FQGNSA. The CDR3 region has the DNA TGTGCCAGCAGCTTAAAAGAGGGACTAGCGGGGGCCAAATCAGATACGCAGTATTTT. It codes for CASSLKEGLAGAKSDTQYF. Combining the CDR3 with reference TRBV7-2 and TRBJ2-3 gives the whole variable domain GAGVSQSPSNKVTEKGKDVELRCDPISGHTALYWYRQSLGQGLEFLIYFQGNSAPDKSGLPSDRFSAERTGGSVSTLTIQRTQQEDSAVYLCASSLKEGLAGAKSDTQYFGPGTRLTVL.

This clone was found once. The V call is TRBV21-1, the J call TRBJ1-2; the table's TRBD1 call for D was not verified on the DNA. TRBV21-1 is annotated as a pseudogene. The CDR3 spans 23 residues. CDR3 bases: TGTGCCAGCAGCAAAATCAGACGAGTCATTCGAAAGGCCCGACAGGCCGCGAACTATGGCTACACCTTC. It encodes CASSKIRRVIRKARQAANYGYTF.

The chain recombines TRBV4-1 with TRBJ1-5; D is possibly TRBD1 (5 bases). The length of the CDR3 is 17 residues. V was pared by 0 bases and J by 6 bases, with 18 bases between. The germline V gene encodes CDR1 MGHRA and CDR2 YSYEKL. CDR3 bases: TGCGCCAGCAGCCAAGATAGTTGGCAGGGAAAATTTCAGCCCCAGCATTTT. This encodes CASSQDSWQGKFQPQHF.

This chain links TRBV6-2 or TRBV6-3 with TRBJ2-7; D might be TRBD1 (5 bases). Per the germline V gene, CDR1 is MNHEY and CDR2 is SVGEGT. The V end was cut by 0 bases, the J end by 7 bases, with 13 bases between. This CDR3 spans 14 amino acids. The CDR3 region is CASSYSGRASEQYV. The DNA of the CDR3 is TGTGCCAGCAGTTACTCGGGCAGGGCGTCAGAGCAGTACGTC.

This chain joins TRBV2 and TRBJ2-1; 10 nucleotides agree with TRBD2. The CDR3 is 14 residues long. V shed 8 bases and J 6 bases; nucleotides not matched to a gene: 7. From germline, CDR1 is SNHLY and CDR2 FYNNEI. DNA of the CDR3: TGTGCCAGCTTAGCGGGGGGCGTCAGCAATGAGCAGTTCTTC. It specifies CASLAGGVSNEQFF.